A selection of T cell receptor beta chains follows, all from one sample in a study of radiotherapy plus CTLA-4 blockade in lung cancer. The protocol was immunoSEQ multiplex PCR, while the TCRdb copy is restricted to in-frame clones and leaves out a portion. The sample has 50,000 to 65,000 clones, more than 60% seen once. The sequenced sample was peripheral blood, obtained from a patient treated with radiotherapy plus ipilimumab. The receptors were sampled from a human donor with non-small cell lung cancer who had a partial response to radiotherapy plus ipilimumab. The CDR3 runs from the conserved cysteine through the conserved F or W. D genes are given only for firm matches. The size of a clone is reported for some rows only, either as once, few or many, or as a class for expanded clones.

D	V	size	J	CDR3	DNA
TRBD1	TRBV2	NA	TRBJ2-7	CASSLGRGIYDEQYF	TGTGCCAGCAGTCTGGGCAGGGGGATATATGACGAGCAGTACTTC
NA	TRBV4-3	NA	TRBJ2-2	CASSQLGGVAGELFF	TGCGCCAGCAGCCAACTAGGAGGGGTCGCCGGGGAGCTGTTTTTT
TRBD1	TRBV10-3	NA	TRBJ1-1	CASTGANTEAFF	TGTGCCAGCACAGGGGCGAACACTGAAGCTTTCTTT
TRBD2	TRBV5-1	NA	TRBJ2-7	CASRERLAGDEQYF	TGCGCCAGCAGGGAACGGCTAGCGGGGGACGAGCAGTACTTC
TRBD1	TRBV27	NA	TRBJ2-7	CASSLGTGNNEQYF	TGTGCCAGCAGTTTGGGGACAGGGAACAACGAGCAGTACTTC
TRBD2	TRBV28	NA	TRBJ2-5	CASSLGLAGVQETQYF	TGTGCCAGCAGTTTAGGACTAGCGGGAGTCCAAGAGACCCAGTACTTC
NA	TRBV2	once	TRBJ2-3	CASSLDRTSTDTQYF	TGTGCCAGCAGTCTGGACAGAACTAGCACAGATACGCAGTATTTT
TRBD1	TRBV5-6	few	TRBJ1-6	CASSLPGQGYSPLHF	TGTGCCAGCAGTTTACCGGGACAGGGATATTCACCCCTCCACTTT
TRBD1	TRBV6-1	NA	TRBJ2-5	CASSSGTGMDETQYF	TGTGCCAGCAGTTCCGGGACAGGGATGGATGAGACCCAGTACTTC
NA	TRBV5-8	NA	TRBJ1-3	CASSLTGGNTIYF	TGTGCCAGCAGCTTAACAGGGGGAAACACCATATATTTT
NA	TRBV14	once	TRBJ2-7	CASSPYRFGDYEQYF	TGTGCCAGCAGCCCCTACAGATTCGGGGATTACGAGCAGTACTTC
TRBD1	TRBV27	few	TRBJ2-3	CASRLIGQGALSTDTQYF	TGTGCCAGCAGACTTATCGGACAGGGGGCTTTAAGCACAGATACGCAGTATTTT
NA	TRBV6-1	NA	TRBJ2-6	CASSGAGGGGANVLTF	TGTGCCAGCAGTGGAGCTGGGGGCGGAGGGGCCAACGTCCTGACTTTC
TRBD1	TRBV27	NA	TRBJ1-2	CASSLSDRGDYGYTF	TGTGCCAGCAGTTTATCGGACAGGGGGGACTATGGCTACACCTTC
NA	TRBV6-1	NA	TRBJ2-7	CASTNRAHEQYF	TGTGCCAGCACGAACAGGGCCCACGAGCAGTACTTC
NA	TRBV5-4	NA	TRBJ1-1	CASSYDTYMNTEAFF	TGTGCCAGCAGCTATGACACCTACATGAACACTGAAGCTTTCTTT